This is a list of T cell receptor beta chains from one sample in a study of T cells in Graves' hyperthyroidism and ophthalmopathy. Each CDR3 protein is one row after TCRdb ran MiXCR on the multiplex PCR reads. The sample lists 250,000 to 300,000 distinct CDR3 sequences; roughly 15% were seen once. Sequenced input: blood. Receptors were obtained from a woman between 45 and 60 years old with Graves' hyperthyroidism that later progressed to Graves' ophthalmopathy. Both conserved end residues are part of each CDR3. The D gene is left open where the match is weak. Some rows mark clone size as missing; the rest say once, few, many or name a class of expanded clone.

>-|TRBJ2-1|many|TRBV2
TGTGCCAGCAGTGAATTGGTTCAAGGCGAGCAGTTCTTC
CASSELVQGEQFF
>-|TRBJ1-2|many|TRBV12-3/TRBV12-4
TGTGCCAGCAGTGTCCATACCAGGGACGGCTACACCTTC
CASSVHTRDGYTF
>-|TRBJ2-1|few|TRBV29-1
TGCAGCGTTAATAGCTACAATGAGCAGTTCTTC
CSVNSYNEQFF
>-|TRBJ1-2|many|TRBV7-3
TGTGCCAGCAGCTTAGACGGGACCCAGGGTGGCTACACCTTC
CASSLDGTQGGYTF
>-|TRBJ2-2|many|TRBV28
TGTGCCAGCAGTTTCTACCGCGGGCCGAACACCGGGGAGCTGTTTTTT
CASSFYRGPNTGELFF
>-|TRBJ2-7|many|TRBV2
TGTGCCAGCAGTGATGCCAGTTCCCCATACGAGCAGTACTTC
CASSDASSPYEQYF
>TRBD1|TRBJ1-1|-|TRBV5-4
TGTGCCAGCAGCCCCCGGGACAGGGCTGTTCCTGAAGCTTTCTTT
CASSPRDRAVPEAFF
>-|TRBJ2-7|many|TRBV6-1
TGTGCCAGCAGTCCTAGGGGGGCCTACGAGCAGTACTTC
CASSPRGAYEQYF
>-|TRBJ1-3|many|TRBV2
TGTGCCAGTCTCCGGGAGATCTCTGGAAACACCATATATTTT
CASLREISGNTIYF
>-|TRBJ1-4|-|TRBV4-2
TGTGCCAGCAGCCAAGGGGACACCGAGAATGAAAAACTGTTTTTT
CASSQGDTENEKLFF
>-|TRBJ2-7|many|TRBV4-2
TGTGCCAGCAGCCAAGATAATTGGGGCGAGCAGTACTTC
CASSQDNWGEQYF
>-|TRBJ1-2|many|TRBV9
TGTGCCAGCAGTAGCTCGGGCTATGGCTACACCTTC
CASSSSGYGYTF
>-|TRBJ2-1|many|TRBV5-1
TGCGCCAGCAGCCCCCGGGACATAAAGCGTCCACGGTCCTACAATGAGCAGTTCTTC
CASSPRDIKRPRSYNEQFF
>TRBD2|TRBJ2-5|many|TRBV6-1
TGTGCCAGCAGTTCCCCCCCCCCCGGGACTAGCGGGAGGGCCGCGGAGACCCAGTACTTC
CASSSPPPGTSGRAAETQYF
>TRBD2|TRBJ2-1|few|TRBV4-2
TGTGCCAGCAGCTCCTTAGCGGGGTCCTACAATGAGCAGTTCTTC
CASSSLAGSYNEQFF
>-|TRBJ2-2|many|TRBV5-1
TGCGCCAGCAGCTTGGTTGCCCCGGTCACCGGGGAGCTGTTTTTT
CASSLVAPVTGELFF
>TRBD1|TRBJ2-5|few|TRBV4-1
TGCGCCAGCAGCAGGGGACAGTCCCAAGAGACCCAGTACTTC
CASSRGQSQETQYF
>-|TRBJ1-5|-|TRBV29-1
TGCAGCGTTGAGTGGGGACCAAATCAGCCCCAGCATTTT
CSVEWGPNQPQHF
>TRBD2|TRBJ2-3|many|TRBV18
TGTGCCAGCTCCCCCGCTAGCGGTACAGATACGCAGTATTTT
CASSPASGTDTQYF
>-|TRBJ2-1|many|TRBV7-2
TGTGCCAGCAGCTTAGTGCGGGACCTCTCCTACAATGAGCAGTTCTTC
CASSLVRDLSYNEQFF
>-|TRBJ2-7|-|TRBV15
TGTGCCACCAGCAGAGATCTTCGGGCAGGGGACGAGCAGTACTTC
CATSRDLRAGDEQYF
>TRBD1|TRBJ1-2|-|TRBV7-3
TGTGCCAGCAGCGAACAGGGGGCAGGTTATGGCTACACCTTC
CASSEQGAGYGYTF
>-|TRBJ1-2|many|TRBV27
TGTGCCAGCAGTTTAGTCCGAGGGGCCGCGGGACCAAATGGCTACACCTTC
CASSLVRGAAGPNGYTF
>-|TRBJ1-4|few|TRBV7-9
TGTGCCAGCAGCTTAGAGTGGGCGAATAATGAAAAACTGTTTTTT
CASSLEWANNEKLFF
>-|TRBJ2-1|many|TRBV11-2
TGTGCCAGCAGCCCAGGGGCCCTGTTAGGGGTGAGGACTTACAATGAGCAGTTCTTC
CASSPGALLGVRTYNEQFF
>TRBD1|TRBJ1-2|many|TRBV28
TGTGCCAGCACTGACCTCGGACAGGGAGTTAACTATGGCTACACCTTC
CASTDLGQGVNYGYTF
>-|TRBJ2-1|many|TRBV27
TGTGCCAGCAGGCTCAGGGGGGGGGTAACCAGCTCCTACAATGAGCAGTTCTTC
CASRLRGGVTSSYNEQFF
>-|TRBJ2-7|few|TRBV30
TGTGCCTGGAGTGTTTGGGACAAGAGCTACGAGCAGTACTTC
CAWSVWDKSYEQYF
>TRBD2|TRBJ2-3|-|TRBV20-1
TGCAGTGCGGGACTAGCGGGAGGCGTAGATACGCAGTATTTT
CSAGLAGGVDTQYF
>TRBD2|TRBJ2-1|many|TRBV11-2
TGTGCCAGCAGCTCGGCGCCGACTAGCGGGTTACACAATGAGCAGTTCTTC
CASSSAPTSGLHNEQFF
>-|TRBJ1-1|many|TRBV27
TGTGCCAGCAGCTATTCGGGAGGGGGCACTGAAGCTTTCTTT
CASSYSGGGTEAFF
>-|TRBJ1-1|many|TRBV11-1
TGTGCCAGCAGCTTCTGGGGAGAAAGTTTCGCTGAAGCTTTCTTT
CASSFWGESFAEAFF
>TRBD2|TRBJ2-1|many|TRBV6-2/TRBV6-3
TGTGCCAGCAGTTATCGAGGGACTAGCGACAGTGAGCAGTTCTTC
CASSYRGTSDSEQFF
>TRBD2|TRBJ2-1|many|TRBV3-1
TGTGCCAGCAGCCAAGCCCTACAGGGTAGCGGGACTTATTCCTACAATGAGCAGTTCTTC
CASSQALQGSGTYSYNEQFF
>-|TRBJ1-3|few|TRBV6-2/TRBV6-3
TGTGCCAGCAGTGCGTATTTCAGGAACACCATATATTTT
CASSAYFRNTIYF
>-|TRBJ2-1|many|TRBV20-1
TGCAGTGCTGAGTCCGGAGGGTCCTACAATGAGCAGTTCTTC
CSAESGGSYNEQFF
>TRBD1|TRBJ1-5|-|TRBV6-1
TGTGCCAGCAGTCCAAACGGACAGGGGAGCAATCAGCCCCAGCATTTT
CASSPNGQGSNQPQHF
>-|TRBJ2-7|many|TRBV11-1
TGTGCCAGCAGCTTAGTCCTCACCGAGCAGTACTTC
CASSLVLTEQYF
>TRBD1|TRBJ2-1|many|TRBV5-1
TGCGCCAGCAGCTTCGTGTCACAGGGGATCGATGAGCAGTTCTTC
CASSFVSQGIDEQFF
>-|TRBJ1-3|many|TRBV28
TGTGCCAGCAGCTGGGCGACAGCTGGAAACACCATATATTTT
CASSWATAGNTIYF
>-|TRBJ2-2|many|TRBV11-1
TGTGCCAGCAATGGCAGGCCTAACACCGGGGAGCTGTTTTTT
CASNGRPNTGELFF
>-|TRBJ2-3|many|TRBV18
TGTGCCAGCTCACCTAGGGAGGATACGCAGTATTTT
CASSPREDTQYF
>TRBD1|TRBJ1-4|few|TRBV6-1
TGTGCCAGCGGAGGGGGACAGTTAACTCGGGTTGAAAAACTGTTTTTT
CASGGGQLTRVEKLFF
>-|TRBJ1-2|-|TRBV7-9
TGTGCCAGCAGCTTACGAGCTCAGACCCGCTATGGCTACACCTTC
CASSLRAQTRYGYTF
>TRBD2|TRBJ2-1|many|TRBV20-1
TGCAGTGCTAGAGTACCTCTAGCGGATGAGCAGTTCTTC
CSARVPLADEQFF